In its sample, the clone carrying this T cell receptor beta chain was seen once. The entry originates in a study of blood T cell repertoires in COVID-19. TCRdb's copy holds only in-frame clones and misses some; the assay was immunoSEQ multiplex PCR. The table has tens of thousands of clones, approximately 87% seen once. V lost 5 bases and J lost 7; bases outside the gene matches: 5. The CDR3 is 13 residues long. CDR1 and CDR2 from the germline V gene are SQVTM and ANQGSEA. Input material: peripheral blood. This sequence originates from a human donor in a cohort sampled during active COVID-19. The chain recombines TRBV29-1 with TRBJ1-4; 9 bases match TRBD1. CDR3 bases: TGCAGCGTTCCCGGGACAGGGACTGAAAAACTGTTTTTT. This encodes CSVPGTGTEKLFF.